This T cell receptor beta chain was sequenced for a study of PD-1 blockade in classical Hodgkin lymphoma. Study results and limitations: Only CD4+ TCR diversity, not CD8+, had risen significantly by C4D1.

TCRdb's copy holds only in-frame clones and misses some; the assay was immunoSEQ multiplex PCR. The profile shows under 70,000 clones, 71% of them singletons. On this clone: The antigen is not known.

The CDR3 has 13 amino acids. Germline V gene lookup returns CDR1 SNHLY and CDR2 FYNNEI. V lost 8 bases and J lost 4; bases outside the gene matches: 4. There was relapse after autologous stem cell transplantation in every patient, and there was variation in brentuximab vedotin exposure. This specimen was peripheral blood mononuclear cells (PBMCs), taken before the second cycle of nivolumab. This rearrangement joins TRBV2 to TRBJ2-1; 8 bases agree with TRBD2. The source is a human donor with classical Hodgkin lymphoma. The CDR3 sequence: CASSVAGYNEQFF. CDR3 sequence (DNA): TGTGCCAGCTCGGTAGCGGGATACAATGAGCAGTTCTTC.